This T cell receptor beta chain stems from a study of blood T cells in healthy people across ages. The sample holds many counts of this clonotype. V was shortened by 4 bases and J by 4 bases, with 16 bases between the two germline ends. Germline CDR1 is MNHNS and CDR2 is SASEGT. This CDR3 has 15 residues. A second PCR, run for about 6 to 12 cycles, used a sample-barcoded 5' primer plus a J-beta primer mix. TCRdb redid the calling of the 5' RACE reads with MiXCR, one entry per CDR3 protein. The sample contains 550,000 to 800,000 distinct CDR3 sequences, about 32% of which appear only once. The sequence came from an elderly woman in good health. This chain links TRBV6-1 with TRBJ2-5; possibly TRBD2 for D (6 bases). The sequenced material came from blood. The CDR3: CASSVDGGGGETQYF. Here the CDR3 DNA reads TGTGCCAGCAGTGTAGATGGGGGAGGAGGAGAGACCCAGTACTTC.